These 30 T cell receptor beta chains were sequenced from one sample in a study of blood T cell repertoires in COVID-19. Profiled with immunoSEQ multiplex PCR; TCRdb holds only in-frame clones, not every one. Of about 190,000 clones listed, approximately 90% were seen once; the top ten hold about 6.8%. The sample comprised peripheral blood. These receptors were obtained from a middle-aged woman who had recovered from COVID-19.

The chain combines TRBV28 with TRBJ2-1; TRBD2 agrees at 12 bases. Germline values: CDR1 MDHEN, CDR2 SYDVKM. This CDR3 is 15 amino acids long. Germline trimming cut 4 bases from V and 4 bases from J; bases unmatched to any gene: 2. The DNA for the CDR3 is TGTGCCAGCAGTTCTGGGACTAGCGGGTACAATGAGCAGTTCTTC. Residues: CASSSGTSGYNEQFF.

The chain has TRBV9 and TRBJ1-4; D is ambiguous. Germline loops: CDR1 SGDLS, CDR2 YYNGEE. The CDR3 covers 15 residues. The V gene lost 5 bases and the J gene lost 6 bases, with 17 bases spanning the gap. The CDR3 region is CASSPTVEAHEKLFF. CDR3 coding DNA: TGTGCCAGCAGTCCGACGGTCGAGGCCCATGAAAAACTGTTTTTT.

The chain is built from TRBV27 and TRBJ1-2; 7 nucleotides agree with TRBD1. The germline V gene has CDR1 MNHEY and CDR2 SMNVEV (reference sequence). This CDR3 region has 14 residues. J lost 2 bases, V lost 7 bases, and 7 bases had no gene match. CDR3 DNA: TGTGCCAGCACCAGGGGGGAAGGGAACTATGGCTACACCTTC. It translates to CASTRGEGNYGYTF.

The rearrangement links TRBV19 to TRBJ2-1, with 8 bases matching TRBD2. The CDR3 is 15 amino acids. Per the germline V gene, CDR1 is LNHDA and CDR2 is SQIVND (reference sequence). Trimming took 4 bases from V and 5 from J; bases not matched to a gene: 7. The CDR3 region is CASSSSSAGDNEQFF. CDR3 DNA sequence: TGTGCCAGTAGTAGCAGTTCAGCGGGAGACAATGAGCAGTTCTTC.

V and J are TRBV18 and TRBJ2-3; 9 bases are shared with TRBD2. CDR1 is KGHSH and CDR2 is LQKENI in the germline V gene. The CDR3 consists of 15 residues. Losses at the gene ends were 2 bases for V and 6 bases for J; bases not matched to a gene: 6. CDR3 sequence (DNA): TGTGCCAGCTCACCAGGGGCTAGCGGGACGGATACGCAGTATTTT. Amino acids: CASSPGASGTDTQYF.

This clone was counted a single time. V is TRBV18 and J is TRBJ2-7, with D perhaps TRBD1 (5 bases). The ends were cut back, 2 bases at V and 0 bases at J, with 11 bases in the middle. The CDR3 is made up of 15 amino acids. CDR1 and CDR2 from the germline V gene are KGHSH and LQKENI. CDR3: CASSPTGSASYEQYF. CDR3 DNA sequence: TGTGCCAGCTCACCAACAGGATCCGCCTCCTACGAGCAGTACTTC.

V and J are TRBV30 and TRBJ2-1, with D possibly TRBD2 on 6 matching bases. Germline-derived CDR1 and CDR2 are GTSNPN and SVGIG (reference sequence). The CDR3 consists of 11 residues. The V and J ends lost 4 bases and 9 bases respectively, with 10 bases between them. The CDR3 DNA sequence: TGTGCCTGGAATAGCGGACGTGAGCAGTTCTTC. Translating gives CAWNSGREQFF. The complete variable domain, with remaining parts taken from reference TRBV30 and TRBJ2-1, reads SQTIHQWPATLVQPVGSPLSLECTVEGTSNPNLYWYRQAAGRGLQLLFYSVGIGQISSEVPQNLSASRPQDRQFILSSKKLLLSDSGFYLCAWNSGREQFFGPGTRLTVL.

V usage is TRBV30 and J usage is TRBJ1-4; 8 bases agree with TRBD1. Germline-derived CDR1 and CDR2 are GTSNPN and SVGIG (reference sequence). The trim removed 7 bases at V and 8 bases at J, leaving 9 bases unmatched. The CDR3 length is 13 residues. The CDR3 DNA follows: TGTGCCTCCGCGACAGGGGCCGGCGAAAAACTGTTTTTT. This codes for CASATGAGEKLFF.

Remarks on this clone: Compared with germline, one end of the junction differs, possibly owing to a read error. The rearrangement joins TRBV23-1 to TRBJ2-3, with 8 bases that match TRBD2. TRBV23-1 is sorted into the ORF group, with uncertain function. The CDR3 runs to 12 residues. DNA of the CDR3: TGCGCCAGCAGGATACCGGGACTAGAATTACATTTT. Translated: CASRIPGLELHF.

This chain joins TRBV4-3 and TRBJ2-1, with 9 bases matching TRBD2. This CDR3 is built from 16 residues. V shed 4 bases, J shed 6 bases, and the junction held 10 bases outside the gene matches. CDR1 LGHNA and CDR2 YSLEER come from the germline V gene. CDR3 in DNA: TGCGCCAGCAGCCCCCTTGGGCGGGAGGGCTGCAATGAGCAGTTCTTC. Amino acid sequence: CASSPLGREGCNEQFF.

CDR3 nucleotide sequence: TGTGCCAGCAGTACCGGGACAGGGGCCGAGCAGTACTTC. This codes for CASSTGTGAEQYF. The genes are TRBV6-5 and TRBJ2-7; 10 nucleotides line up with TRBD1. CDR1 and CDR2 from the germline V gene are MNHEY and SVGAGI. The ends lost 5 bases at V and 6 bases at J; junction bases unmatched: 4. The CDR3 has 13 amino acids.

V and J are TRBV7-6 and TRBJ2-1; TRBD2 matches 14 bases. Germline trimming cut 4 bases from V and 0 bases from J; bases unmatched to any gene: 5. Germline values: CDR1 SGHVS, CDR2 FNYEAQ. The CDR3 extends over 18 amino acids. The CDR3 sequence: CASSYTGTSGSSYNEQFF. Written as DNA, the CDR3 is TGTGCCAGCAGCTATACCGGGACTAGCGGGAGCTCCTACAATGAGCAGTTCTTC.

The genes are TRBV5-1 and TRBJ2-7; TRBD2 is a possible D gene (6 bases). Per germline, CDR1 SGHRS and CDR2 YFSETQ. The length of the CDR3 is 15 residues. The V gene lost 0 bases and the J gene lost 3 bases, with 13 bases spanning the gap. For the CDR3, the DNA is TGCGCCAGCAGCTTGGATATGGCGGGAAACTACGAGCAGTACTTC. It codes for CASSLDMAGNYEQYF.

The chain joins TRBV3-1 (or the pseudogene TRBV3-2) to TRBJ1-2; D possibly corresponds to TRBD1 (6 bases). The ends were cut back, 0 bases at V and 5 bases at J, with 16 bases in the middle. The CDR3 covers 16 residues. Germline V gene data show CDR1 as LGHDT and CDR2 as YNNKEL (reference sequence). The CDR3: CASSQDGGGRGYGYTF. The CDR3 DNA follows: TGTGCCAGCAGCCAAGATGGCGGGGGGCGCGGTTATGGCTACACCTTC.

The V and J genes are TRBV11-3 and TRBJ2-2; weak D call: TRBD2 (6 bases). Germline loops: CDR1 SGHNT, CDR2 YENEEA. The V end lost 8 bases, the J end lost 2 bases, and 15 bases lay between the germline ends. The CDR3 length is 15 residues. The CDR3 DNA sequence: TGTGCCAGCTCCATGGGCGGGGCAAACACCGGGGAGCTGTTTTTT. This encodes CASSMGGANTGELFF.

The chain links TRBV19 to TRBJ2-1; TRBD2 matches 7 bases. Trimming took 3 bases from V and 5 from J; bases not matched to a gene: 13. Germline CDR1 and CDR2: LNHDA and SQIVND (reference sequence). The CDR3 contains 17 residues. The CDR3: CASSIIGSLAENNEQFF. Written as DNA, the CDR3 is TGTGCCAGTAGTATTATAGGTTCCCTAGCGGAGAACAATGAGCAGTTCTTC.

The CDR3 protein is CASNKSGQRTHQPQHF. In nucleotides, the CDR3 is TGTGCCAGCAATAAAAGTGGACAGAGGACCCATCAGCCCCAGCATTTT. The V and J genes are TRBV28 and TRBJ1-5; D might be TRBD1 (6 bases). Germline V gives CDR1 MDHEN, CDR2 SYDVKM. The CDR3 consists of 16 residues. V was pared by 7 bases and J by 5 bases, with 21 bases between.

The chain is built from TRBV4-1 and TRBJ1-5; 9 bases match TRBD1. Germline CDR1 is MGHRA and CDR2 is YSYEKL. V shed 1 base and J 6 bases; nucleotides not matched to a gene: 13. The CDR3 runs to 18 residues. The CDR3 region is CASSQGAPGQGVPQPQHF. The CDR3 DNA reads as TGCGCCAGCAGCCAAGGCGCCCCGGGACAGGGAGTGCCTCAGCCCCAGCATTTT.

For this clone: Other DNA sequences within the sample encode an identical CDR3. The chain links TRBV19 to TRBJ1-1; tentatively, D is TRBD1 (6 bases). CDR3 length equals 14 residues. The germline CDR1 and CDR2 sequences are LNHDA and SQIVND (reference sequence). The ends were cut back, 3 bases at V and 4 bases at J, with 12 bases in the middle. DNA for the CDR3: TGTGCCAGTAGTATTACAGGGACGGGCACTGAAGCTTTCTTT. It translates to CASSITGTGTEAFF.

The chain links TRBV27 to TRBJ2-7, with D perhaps matching TRBD2 (6 bases). Germline CDR1 reads MNHEY; CDR2 reads SMNVEV (reference sequence). The length of the CDR3 is 14 residues. Trimming pared 2 bases from V and 6 bases from J, leaving 14 bases between. CDR3: CASSLIGGNSEQYF. CDR3 bases: TGTGCCAGCAGTTTAATCGGGGGTAACTCCGAGCAGTACTTC.

The chain links TRBV7-8 to TRBJ2-7; D possibly corresponds to TRBD1 (6 bases). Per germline, CDR1 SGHVS and CDR2 FQNEAQ. V was cut by 5 bases and J by 6 bases, with 17 bases left in between. The CDR3 consists of 14 residues. CDR3 DNA: TGTGCCAGCAGCACCCCCAGGGGTCGTGGCGAGCAGTACTTC. It specifies CASSTPRGRGEQYF.

V usage is TRBV28 and J usage is TRBJ2-1, with D possibly being TRBD1 (6 bases). V dropped 4 bases and J dropped 0 bases, with 19 bases sitting between them. The CDR3 has 18 residues. CDR1 MDHEN and CDR2 SYDVKM come from the germline V gene. Here the CDR3 DNA reads TGTGCCAGCAGTTCCCCCAATAGGGGGTTGAGCTCCTACAATGAGCAGTTCTTC. The encoded protein is CASSSPNRGLSSYNEQFF.

V gene TRBV7-9 combines with J gene TRBJ2-1; TRBD2 matches at 9 bases. V was pared by 1 base and J by 0 bases, with 4 bases of the junction left unmatched. Germline-derived CDR1 and CDR2 are SEHNR and FQNEAQ (reference sequence). The CDR3 covers 17 residues. The CDR3 DNA follows: TGTGCCAGCAGCTTAGATCTAGCGGGATACTCCTACAATGAGCAGTTCTTC. Amino acid sequence: CASSLDLAGYSYNEQFF.

V gene TRBV5-1 combines with J gene TRBJ1-2; possible D gene TRBD1, 5 bases. The germline V gene has CDR1 SGHRS and CDR2 YFSETQ. V lost 0 bases and J 6 bases, leaving 12 bases between the germline ends. CDR3 length: 14 amino acids. In DNA, the CDR3 is TGCGCCAGCAGCTTGGACGGGGGATTGGATGGCTACACCTTC. Its protein is CASSLDGGLDGYTF.

V and J are TRBV3-1 (or the pseudogene TRBV3-2) and TRBJ2-1; TRBD2 aligns across 11 bases. Looked up from germline, CDR1 is LGHDT and CDR2 is YNNKEL (reference sequence). V gave up 2 bases and J gave up 8 bases; unmatched junction bases: 8. CDR3 size: 16 residues. CDR3 sequence: CASSQIAGGRADEQFF. The CDR3 coding sequence is TGTGCCAGCAGCCAAATAGCGGGAGGGAGGGCAGATGAGCAGTTCTTC.

This clone was seen only once. The CDR3 coding sequence is TGTGCCAGCAGCCGACAGGCTTCCTATGGCTACACCTTC. Translation: CASSRQASYGYTF. V gene TRBV7-2 combines with J gene TRBJ1-2; possibly TRBD1 for D (6 bases). Germline-derived CDR1 and CDR2 are SGHTA and FQGNSA. V was clipped by 5 bases and J by 4 bases, with 11 bases between them. The CDR3 sequence is 13 residues long.

The J gene is TRBJ2-7, the V gene TRBV28, with 11 bases identical to TRBD1. V trimming: 5 bases; J trimming: 8 bases; junction bases outside the gene matches: 11. CDR3 length: 15 residues. Germline V CDR1 and CDR2: MDHEN, SYDVKM. CDR3 bases: TGTGCCAGCAGTGTACCGGGACAGGGGGTCACTAAGCAGTACTTC. This codes for CASSVPGQGVTKQYF.

This sequence joins TRBV4-2 and TRBJ1-2; weak D call: TRBD1 (6 bases). The CDR3 length is 14 residues. Germline lookup yields CDR1 LGHNA and CDR2 YNFKEQ. V dropped 7 bases and J dropped 4 bases, with 16 bases sitting between them. The CDR3 bases are TGTGCCAGCATGGGGACACCGATGGGCTATGGCTACACCTTC. Its translation is CASMGTPMGYGYTF.

The rearrangement joins TRBV7-2 to TRBJ2-7; D is perhaps TRBD2 (5 bases). V lost 1 base to trimming and J lost 5 bases, with 15 bases between them. Per the germline V gene, CDR1 is SGHTA and CDR2 is FQGNSA. The CDR3 is made up of 15 amino acids. CDR3 in amino acids: CASSLGPGISNEQYF. CDR3 DNA: TGTGCCAGCAGCTTAGGGCCCGGGATCAGTAACGAGCAGTACTTC.

This clone was detected a few times. The chain links TRBV6-1 to TRBJ2-7; D is possibly TRBD1 (6 bases). This CDR3 is 14 amino acids long. V lost 1 base, J lost 5 bases, and 12 bases lay in between. The germline V gene has CDR1 MNHNS and CDR2 SASEGT. The CDR3 DNA reads as TGTGCCAGCAGTGAAGGACAGGCCGCCAACGAGCAGTACTTC. Translating it yields CASSEGQAANEQYF.